These T cell receptor beta chains were read from a single sample in a study of T-cell memory formation after mild COVID-19. TCRdb reprocessed the 5' RACE reads with MiXCR, giving one entry per CDR3 protein. Altogether roughly 450,000 distinct CDR3 sequences are present, approximately 18% being singletons, with the ten largest covering around 12%. The sample was PBMCs or a T cell subset sorted from them (not recorded which). The receptor set was obtained from an adult woman who had mild COVID-19 (a few samples of this study predate the infection). Cell type and time point are not known. Both conserved end residues are trimmed from each CDR3.

v_call,j_call,cdr3_aa
TRBV12-5,TRBJ2-1,ASGLGQGQGGINEQF
TRBV12-3/TRBV12-4,TRBJ2-1,ASSPGQGVLLQAHNEQF
TRBV4-2,TRBJ2-5,ASSHNREETQY
TRBV3-1,TRBJ1-2,ASSYRFDGYT
TRBV12-3/TRBV12-4,TRBJ1-4,ASSRGRNEKLF
TRBV7-9,TRBJ2-6,VLDDGANVLT
TRBV4-3,TRBJ2-1,ASSQDPRGSEQF
TRBV7-6,TRBJ2-3,ASSLESGRGDTQY
TRBV5-1,TRBJ2-1,ASSLGEGPYNEQF
TRBV28,TRBJ1-4,ASSTGEKLF
TRBV6-2/TRBV6-3,TRBJ2-3,ASSNTGTSTDTQY
TRBV12-3/TRBV12-4,TRBJ2-3,ASSLGPADTQY
TRBV20-1,TRBJ2-7,SARDVDRLSYEQY
TRBV11-2,TRBJ2-3,ASSFPSRVDTQY
TRBV7-2,TRBJ1-6,ASSRGGIGSPLH
TRBV7-2,TRBJ2-1,ASSASGRYEQF
TRBV9,TRBJ2-3,ASSEVAGAVTDTQY
TRBV7-3,TRBJ1-1,ASSLGQEFEAF
TRBV20-1,TRBJ2-7,SARGSGGYLWEQY
TRBV27,TRBJ2-1,ASRTGMRDSYNEQF
TRBV6-5,TRBJ2-1,ASSPRLGEQF
TRBV9,TRBJ1-1,ASSVVETGGTEAF
TRBV5-1,TRBJ2-1,ASSLDPSPNEQF
TRBV20-1,TRBJ2-1,SARKPGLAGNEQF
TRBV7-6,TRBJ2-2,ASGQATNTGELF
TRBV20-1,TRBJ2-1,SATRSYNEQF
TRBV2,TRBJ2-3,ASSEGIAGGPDTQY
TRBV12-3/TRBV12-4,TRBJ1-6,ASSWLRTANSPLH
TRBV29-1,TRBJ1-2,SARDTGYNYGYT
TRBV4-1,TRBJ2-3,ASSPTLATSGAQDTQY
TRBV23-1,TRBJ2-7,ASSQLVLGRRISYEQY
TRBV24-1,TRBJ2-3,ATSAPEGVEGTDTQY
TRBV24-1,TRBJ2-3,ATGTGPRDTQY
TRBV7-6,TRBJ1-1,ASSRSDRGRFWDAMNTEAF
TRBV7-2,TRBJ2-1,ASSSLESGKNYNEQF
TRBV7-9,TRBJ2-5,ASSRTSGETQY
TRBV11-3,TRBJ2-4,ASSPSPTSQNIQY
TRBV6-5,TRBJ1-3,ASSFAPGQVISGNTIY
TRBV9,TRBJ2-2,ASKGQLTGELF
TRBV4-1,TRBJ1-5,ASSPAWTGGHNQPQH
TRBV29-1,TRBJ1-1,SITGAGTEAF
TRBV10-3,TRBJ1-5,AISESTSRRGQPQH